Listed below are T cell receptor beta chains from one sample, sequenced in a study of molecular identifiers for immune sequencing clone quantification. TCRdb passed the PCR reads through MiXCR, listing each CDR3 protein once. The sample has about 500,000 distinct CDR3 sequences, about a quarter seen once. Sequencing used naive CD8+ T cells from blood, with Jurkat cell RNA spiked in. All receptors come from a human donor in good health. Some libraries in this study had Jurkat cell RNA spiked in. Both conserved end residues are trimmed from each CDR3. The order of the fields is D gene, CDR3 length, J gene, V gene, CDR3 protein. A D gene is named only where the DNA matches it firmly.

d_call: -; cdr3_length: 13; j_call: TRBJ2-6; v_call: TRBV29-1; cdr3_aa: SVRNDRSGANVLT
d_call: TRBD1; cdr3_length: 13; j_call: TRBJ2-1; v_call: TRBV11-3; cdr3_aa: ASSRGQFSSDEQF
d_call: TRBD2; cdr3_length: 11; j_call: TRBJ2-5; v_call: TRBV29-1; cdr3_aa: SVDGWEGETQY
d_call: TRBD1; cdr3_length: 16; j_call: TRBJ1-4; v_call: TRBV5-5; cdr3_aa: ASSYRDRGGATNEKLF
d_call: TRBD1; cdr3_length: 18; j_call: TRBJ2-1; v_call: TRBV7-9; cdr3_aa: ASSSTQITGGLGSHNEQF
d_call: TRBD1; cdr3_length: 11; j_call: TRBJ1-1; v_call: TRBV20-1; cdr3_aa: SAPGTGHTEAF
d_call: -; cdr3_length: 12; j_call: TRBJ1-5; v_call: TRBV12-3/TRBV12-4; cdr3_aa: ASSLSADNQPQH
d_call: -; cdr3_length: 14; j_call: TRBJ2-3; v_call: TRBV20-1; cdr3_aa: SAREGYYRAADTQY
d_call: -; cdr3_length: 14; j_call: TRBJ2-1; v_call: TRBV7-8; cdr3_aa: ASSLAISTSSVEQF
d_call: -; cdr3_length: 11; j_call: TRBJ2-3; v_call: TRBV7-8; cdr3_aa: ASSPDRLDTQY
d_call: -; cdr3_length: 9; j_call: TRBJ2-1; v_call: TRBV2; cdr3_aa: ASYQLNEQF
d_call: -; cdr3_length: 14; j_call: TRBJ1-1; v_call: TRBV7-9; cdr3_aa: ASSPTWGSMNTGAF
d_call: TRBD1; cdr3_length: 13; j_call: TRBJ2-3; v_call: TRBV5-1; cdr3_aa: ASGSDRGRGDTQY
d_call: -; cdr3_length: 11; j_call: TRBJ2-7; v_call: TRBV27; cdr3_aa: ASSLQGSYEQY
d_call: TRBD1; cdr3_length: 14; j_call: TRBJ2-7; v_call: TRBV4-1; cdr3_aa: ASSPLATGSSYERY
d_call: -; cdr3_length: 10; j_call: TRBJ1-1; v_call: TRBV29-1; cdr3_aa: SVEFQNTGAF
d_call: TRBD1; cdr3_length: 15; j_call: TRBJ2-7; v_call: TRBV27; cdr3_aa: ASSFHLGTGGSYEQY
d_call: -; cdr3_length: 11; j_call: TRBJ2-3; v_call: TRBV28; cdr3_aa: ASISGWWDTQY
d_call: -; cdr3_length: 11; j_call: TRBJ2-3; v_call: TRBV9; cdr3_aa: ASNAGSTDTQY
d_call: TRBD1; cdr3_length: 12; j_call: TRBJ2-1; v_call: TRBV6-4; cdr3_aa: ASRRDRDYNEQF
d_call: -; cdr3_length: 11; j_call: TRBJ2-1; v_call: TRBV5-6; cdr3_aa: ASSSRSGHEQF
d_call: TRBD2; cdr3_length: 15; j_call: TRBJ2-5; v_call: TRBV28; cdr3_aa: ASSFITSGSKGETQY
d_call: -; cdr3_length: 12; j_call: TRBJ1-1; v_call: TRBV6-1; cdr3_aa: ASSEAGAGNEAF
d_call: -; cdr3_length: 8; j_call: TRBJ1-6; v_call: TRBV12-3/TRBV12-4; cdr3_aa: ASSGGPLH
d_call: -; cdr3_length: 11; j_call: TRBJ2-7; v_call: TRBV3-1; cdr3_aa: ASSRTGFHEQY
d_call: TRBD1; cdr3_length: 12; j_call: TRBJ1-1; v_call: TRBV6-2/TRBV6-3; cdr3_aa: ASRVTGGRTEAF
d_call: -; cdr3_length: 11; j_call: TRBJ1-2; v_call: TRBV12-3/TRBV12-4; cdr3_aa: ATSTGANYGYT
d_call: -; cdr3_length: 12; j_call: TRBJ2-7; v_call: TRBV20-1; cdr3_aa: SAGSNDLSYEQY
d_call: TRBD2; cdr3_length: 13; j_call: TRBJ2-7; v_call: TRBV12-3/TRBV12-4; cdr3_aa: ASSPRTSGGPGQY
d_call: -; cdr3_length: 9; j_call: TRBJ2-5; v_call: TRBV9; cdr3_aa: ASSAVETQY
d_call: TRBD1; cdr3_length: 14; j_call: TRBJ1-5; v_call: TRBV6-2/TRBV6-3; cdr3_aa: ASSETGTGINQPQH
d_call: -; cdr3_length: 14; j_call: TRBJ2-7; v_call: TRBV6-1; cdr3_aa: ASSEGDNFGSYEQY
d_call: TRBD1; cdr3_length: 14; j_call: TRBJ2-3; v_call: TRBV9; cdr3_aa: ASSGGTGGSTDTQY
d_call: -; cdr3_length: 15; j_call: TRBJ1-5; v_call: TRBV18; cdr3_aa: ASSTAGAPYSNQPQH
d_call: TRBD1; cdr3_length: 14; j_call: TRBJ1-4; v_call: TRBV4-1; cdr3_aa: ASSQDPTGRREKLF
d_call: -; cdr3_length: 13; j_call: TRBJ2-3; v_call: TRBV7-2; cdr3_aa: ASSSTTGAADTQY
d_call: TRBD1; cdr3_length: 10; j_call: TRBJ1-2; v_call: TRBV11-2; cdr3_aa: ASSRTGDGYT
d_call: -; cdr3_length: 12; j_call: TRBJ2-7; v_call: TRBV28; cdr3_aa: ASRGPYDTGEQY
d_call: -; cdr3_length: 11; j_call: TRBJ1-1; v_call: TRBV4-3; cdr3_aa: ASSQAYQGEAF
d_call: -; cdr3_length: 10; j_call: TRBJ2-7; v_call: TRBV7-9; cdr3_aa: ASSSGAWEQY